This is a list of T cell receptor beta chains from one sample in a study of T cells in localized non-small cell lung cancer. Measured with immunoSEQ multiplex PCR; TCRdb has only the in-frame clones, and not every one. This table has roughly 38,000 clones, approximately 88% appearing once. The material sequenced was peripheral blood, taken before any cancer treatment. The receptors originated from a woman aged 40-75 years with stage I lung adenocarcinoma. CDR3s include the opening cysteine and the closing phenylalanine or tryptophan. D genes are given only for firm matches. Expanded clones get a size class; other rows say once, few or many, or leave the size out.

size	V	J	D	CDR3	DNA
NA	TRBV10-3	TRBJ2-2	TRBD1	CAISERQGEAGELFF	TGTGCCATCAGTGAACGACAGGGAGAGGCCGGGGAGCTGTTTTTT
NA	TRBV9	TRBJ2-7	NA	CASSVEVGSTYEQYF	TGTGCCAGCAGCGTAGAGGTCGGGAGCACCTACGAGCAGTACTTC
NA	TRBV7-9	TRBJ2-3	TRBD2	CASSLGAGGPDTQYF	TGTGCCAGCAGCTTAGGAGCGGGAGGGCCGGATACGCAGTATTTT
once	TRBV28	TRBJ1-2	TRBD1	CASSLSPRDRVDGYTF	TGTGCCAGCAGTTTATCTCCGAGGGACAGGGTTGATGGCTACACCTTC
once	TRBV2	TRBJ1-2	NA	CASREDGTGYTF	TGTGCCAGCAGGGAGGACGGGACGGGCTACACCTTC
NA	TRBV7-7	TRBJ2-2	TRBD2	CASSLAGLAGPGELFF	TGTGCTAGCAGCTTAGCGGGACTAGCGGGTCCCGGGGAGCTGTTTTTT
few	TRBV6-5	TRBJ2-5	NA	CASSSQQGWETQYF	TGTGCCAGCAGTAGCCAACAGGGTTGGGAGACCCAGTACTTC
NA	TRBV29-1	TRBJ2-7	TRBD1	CSARPTGTGAQYF	TGCAGCGCCCGGCCCACCGGGACAGGGGCGCAGTACTTC
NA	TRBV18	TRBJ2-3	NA	CASSPVRASTDTQYF	TGTGCCAGCTCACCGGTACGGGCTAGCACAGATACGCAGTATTTT
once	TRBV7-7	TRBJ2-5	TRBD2	CASSWGLAGEETQYF	TGTGCTAGCAGCTGGGGACTAGCGGGAGAAGAGACCCAGTACTTC
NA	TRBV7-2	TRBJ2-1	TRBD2	CASSLASGSFNEQFF	TGTGCCAGCAGCTTAGCTAGCGGGAGTTTCAATGAGCAGTTCTTC
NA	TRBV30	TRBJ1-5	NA	CAWSVRSNQPQHF	TGTGCCTGGAGTGTACGGAGCAATCAGCCCCAGCATTTT
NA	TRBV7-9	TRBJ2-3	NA	CASRDDRLIPTDTQYF	TGTGCCAGCAGGGATGACCGCCTTATTCCCACAGATACGCAGTATTTT
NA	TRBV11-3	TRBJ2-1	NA	CASSLRGGGSNVNEQFF	TGTGCCAGCAGCTTAAGGGGCGGTGGGTCGAACGTCAATGAGCAGTTCTTC
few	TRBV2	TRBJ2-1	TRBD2	CASNGPSGSRSYNEQFF	TGTGCCAGCAATGGGCCTAGCGGGAGTCGCTCCTACAATGAGCAGTTCTTC
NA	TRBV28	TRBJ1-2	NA	CASSWGEDYGYTF	TGTGCCAGCAGTTGGGGCGAAGACTATGGCTACACCTTC
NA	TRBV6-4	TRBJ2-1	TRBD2	CASSLAGEGEQFF	TGTGCCAGCAGCTTAGCGGGAGAAGGGGAGCAGTTCTTC
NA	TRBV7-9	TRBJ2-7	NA	CASSLALVRPHYYEQYF	TGTGCCAGCAGCTTAGCGCTCGTAAGGCCCCACTACTACGAGCAGTACTTC
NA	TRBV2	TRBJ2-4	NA	CASSEDPLANIQYF	TGTGCCAGCAGTGAGGATCCCCTAGCAAACATTCAGTACTTC
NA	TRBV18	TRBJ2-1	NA	CASSRASGSYNEQFF	TGTGCCAGCTCACGCGCGAGCGGGTCCTACAATGAGCAGTTCTTC
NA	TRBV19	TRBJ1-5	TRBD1	CASSIHRDRYYSNQPQHF	TGTGCCAGTAGTATCCACCGGGACAGATATTATAGCAATCAGCCCCAGCATTTT
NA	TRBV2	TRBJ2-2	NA	CASKGHTGELFF	TGTGCCAGCAAAGGACACACCGGGGAGCTGTTTTTT
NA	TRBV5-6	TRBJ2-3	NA	CASWELGRKDTQYF	TGTGCCAGCTGGGAACTGGGACGGAAAGATACGCAGTATTTT
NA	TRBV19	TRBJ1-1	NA	CASSIADFPPTEAFF	TGTGCCAGTAGTATAGCGGACTTCCCCCCCACTGAAGCTTTCTTT
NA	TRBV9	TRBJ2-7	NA	CASSVVSGEQYF	TGTGCCAGCAGCGTTGTGTCCGGCGAGCAGTACTTC
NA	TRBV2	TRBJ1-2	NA	CASSESPLANYGYTF	TGTGCCAGCAGTGAGTCCCCGCTTGCTAACTATGGCTACACCTTC
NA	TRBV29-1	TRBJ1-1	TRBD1	CSGSGGPEAFF	TGCAGCGGTTCAGGGGGGCCTGAAGCTTTCTTT
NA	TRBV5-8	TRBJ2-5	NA	CASSLWSLSGSYQETQYF	TGTGCCAGCAGCTTGTGGTCTCTCTCAGGATCGTACCAAGAGACCCAGTACTTC
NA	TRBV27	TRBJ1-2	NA	CASSLSGQTYGYTF	TGTGCCAGCAGTTTATCCGGACAGACCTATGGCTACACCTTC
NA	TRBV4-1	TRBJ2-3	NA	CASSQDPPGGGVGRATDTQYF	TGCGCCAGCAGCCAAGATCCGCCCGGGGGCGGGGTAGGGAGGGCCACAGATACGCAGTATTTT
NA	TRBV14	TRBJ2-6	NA	CASSGGGRVLTF	TGTGCCAGCAGTGGAGGGGGAAGGGTCCTGACTTTC
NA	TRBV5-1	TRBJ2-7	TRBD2	CASSLGGSPHEQYF	TGCGCCAGCAGCTTGGGCGGGAGTCCCCACGAGCAGTACTTC
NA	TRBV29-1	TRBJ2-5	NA	CSAGISGQTGETQYF	TGCAGCGCCGGAATATCCGGACAGACGGGAGAGACCCAGTACTTC
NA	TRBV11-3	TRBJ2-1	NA	CASSPDSHSYNEQFF	TGTGCCAGCAGCCCAGACAGTCACTCCTACAATGAGCAGTTCTTC
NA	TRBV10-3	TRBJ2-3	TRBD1	CAISQWQGAQNTQYF	TGTGCCATCAGTCAATGGCAGGGGGCGCAAAATACGCAGTATTTT
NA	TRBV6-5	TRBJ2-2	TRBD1	CAVTGISTGELFF	TGCGCCGTGACAGGGATTAGCACCGGGGAGCTGTTTTTT
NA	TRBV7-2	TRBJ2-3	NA	CASSLSRESTDTQYF	TGTGCCAGCAGCTTATCGAGGGAGAGCACAGATACGCAGTATTTT
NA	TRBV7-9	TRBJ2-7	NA	CASSPGPQLRATYEQYF	TGTGCCAGCAGCCCGGGTCCCCAGTTAAGGGCCACCTACGAGCAGTACTTC
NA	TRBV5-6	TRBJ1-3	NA	CASSLSWVSGNTIYF	TGTGCCAGCAGCTTGTCTTGGGTTTCTGGAAACACCATATATTTT
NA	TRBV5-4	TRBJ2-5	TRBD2	CASSTGLAQETQYF	TGTGCCAGCAGCACGGGACTAGCCCAGGAGACCCAGTACTTC
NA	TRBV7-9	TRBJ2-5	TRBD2	CASSPGLAQETQYF	TGTGCCAGCAGCCCAGGACTAGCTCAAGAGACCCAGTACTTC